A selection of T cell receptor beta chains follows, all from one sample in a study of T cells after yellow fever vaccination. TCRdb called the 5' RACE reads again in MiXCR, with one record for every CDR3 protein. Here the sample spans hundreds of thousands of distinct CDR3 sequences, roughly 13% being singletons. Source: PBMCs, taken on the day of the yellow fever booster vaccination. The receptors originated from a man aged 30 to 39 who received the YFV17D yellow fever vaccine. Each CDR3 is given with its conserved first and last residue. A D gene is named only where the DNA matches it firmly. The listing skips clone size in some rows; elsewhere it reads once, few, many or a size class.

d_gene	v_gene	abundance	j_gene	len	CDR3nt	CDR3aa
NA	TRBV20-1	NA	TRBJ2-1	14	TGCAGTGCTAGGCCGAGACTAGGTCTCAATGAGCAGTTCTTC	CSARPRLGLNEQFF
NA	TRBV7-9	NA	TRBJ2-7	12	TGTGCCAGCAGCCCCGACTGGGCGACTCTGTGGTTC	CASSPDWATLWF
TRBD1	TRBV7-2	few	TRBJ2-7	14	TGTGCCAGCAGCTTAGGGACAGGGTTCAACGAGCAGTACTTC	CASSLGTGFNEQYF
TRBD1	TRBV27	few	TRBJ2-5	14	TGTGCCAGCAGGCGAGGACAGGGCCAAGAGACCCAGTACTTC	CASRRGQGQETQYF
TRBD1	TRBV2	NA	TRBJ2-7	14	TGTGCCAGCAGTCTGGACAGGAATTCCTACGAGCAGTACTTC	CASSLDRNSYEQYF
TRBD2	TRBV29-1	few	TRBJ2-1	18	TGCAGCGTTGGCACCCTCCTAGCGGGAGAGCTCTCCTACAATGAGCAGTTCTTC	CSVGTLLAGELSYNEQFF
TRBD1	TRBV5-1	few	TRBJ1-2	15	TGCGCCAGCAGCCCCAAGGACAGGGGAGGTATTGGCTACACCTTC	CASSPKDRGGIGYTF
NA	TRBV4-3	few	TRBJ2-4	13	TGCGCCAGCAGCCAAGAACGGGGAAACATTCAGTACTTC	CASSQERGNIQYF
NA	TRBV6-2/TRBV6-3	few	TRBJ2-5	16	TGTGCCAGCAGTTATTTTCAGGGAACGTACCAAGAGACCCAGTACTTC	CASSYFQGTYQETQYF
TRBD1	TRBV28	many	TRBJ2-2	15	TGTGCCAGCAGAGCCGGGACAGGGAACACCGGGGAGCTGTTTTTT	CASRAGTGNTGELFF
NA	TRBV7-2	few	TRBJ1-5	15	TGTGCCAGCAGCGCAAACGGGGGGAGTATGCAGCCCCAGCATTTT	CASSANGGSMQPQHF
TRBD1	TRBV7-9	NA	TRBJ2-1	15	TGTGCCAGCAGCAACAACAGGGGTGGGGCCTACGAGCAGTTCTTC	CASSNNRGGAYEQFF
TRBD2	TRBV27	many	TRBJ2-7	15	TGTGCCAGCAGGGAAGCCGGGAGGGCCGCCTACGAGCAGTACTTC	CASREAGRAAYEQYF
TRBD1	TRBV28	NA	TRBJ1-5	18	TGTGCCAGCAGTTTTTACGGGGCGCGGGCCAGGGGGGATCAGCCCCAGCATTTT	CASSFYGARARGDQPQHF
TRBD1	TRBV5-1	few	TRBJ2-2	16	TGCGCCAGCAGCAGCTCCGGGACAGGGTTCACCGGGGAGCTGTTTTTT	CASSSSGTGFTGELFF
TRBD1	TRBV5-1	few	TRBJ2-4	16	TGCGCCAGCAGCTTGGAAGGGGGCCTAGCCAAAAACATTCAGTACTTC	CASSLEGGLAKNIQYF
TRBD1	TRBV6-4	few	TRBJ2-3	13	TGTGCCAGCTCGCGGGACAGGGCAGATACGCAGTATTTT	CASSRDRADTQYF
TRBD1	TRBV4-3	few	TRBJ2-3	16	TGCGCCAGCAGCCGGGCAGGGGGCGGGTCGGCAGATACGCAGTATTTT	CASSRAGGGSADTQYF
NA	TRBV7-2	many	TRBJ2-5	14	TGTGCCAGCAGCAAGAACAGGGGAGGGGAGACCCAGTACTTC	CASSKNRGGETQYF
TRBD2	TRBV11-2	few	TRBJ2-5	18	TGTGCCAGCAGCTTAGAACTAGCGGGAGGAGGTTCTAGAGAGACCCAGTACTTC	CASSLELAGGGSRETQYF
NA	TRBV20-1	few	TRBJ2-5	13	TGCAGTGCTAGAGGCGACCTAGAAGAGACCCAGTACTTC	CSARGDLEETQYF
TRBD1	TRBV7-9	few	TRBJ1-2	11	TGTGCCAGCAGCGAAGCCGGGACAGGGACCTTC	CASSEAGTGTF
NA	TRBV20-1	NA	TRBJ2-7	12	TGCAGTGCTACTACTACCTCCTACGAGCAGTACTTC	CSATTTSYEQYF
TRBD2	TRBV12-3/TRBV12-4	few	TRBJ2-2	17	TGTGCCAGCAGTTTCCCAGGGACTAGCGCGAACACCGGGGAGCTGTTTTTT	CASSFPGTSANTGELFF
TRBD2	TRBV20-1	NA	TRBJ2-1	15	TGCAGTGCTAGAGATACTAGCGGGAGTATGAGTGAGCAGTTCTTC	CSARDTSGSMSEQFF
NA	TRBV30	NA	TRBJ1-2	13	TGTGCCTGGAGTGTAGGTGACATATATGGCTACACCTTC	CAWSVGDIYGYTF
NA	TRBV6-2/TRBV6-3	few	TRBJ2-5	17	TGTGCCAGTTCTCTCCGGGGTAGCGGAGCCCCAAAAGAGACCCAGTACTTC	CASSLRGSGAPKETQYF